What follows describes a single T cell receptor (beta chain). Its binding antigen is unknown. No per-base quality is available; no much larger clone lies one base away. The entire amount of isolated RNA was reverse transcribed using the High Capacity cDNA Reverse Transcription Kit, so the sequenced TCRB transcripts were expressed ones. Naive, central memory and regulatory T cell samples underwent deep immunoSEQ sequencing, averaging approximately 3.3 million total reads per sample. After sorted cells were lysed in RLT buffer, RNA was extracted with DNase-treated RNeasy Micro or Mini kits, with the choice depending on cell number. To prevent cross-contamination, every cell subset was processed on its own, while patient and healthy donor samples were processed together. The immunoSEQ multiplex PCR was used to amplify TCRB sequences from cDNA, generating 87-bp fragments that spanned the CDR3 region. The amplicons were sequenced using the Illumina HiSeq platform. As for the authors' bioinformatics: PCR bias was corrected computationally using synthetic template baselines, and reads within Hamming distance 2 were collapsed, with unmergeable singletons discarded. By aligning reads against IMGT, V, D and J genes, CDR3 length, and insertions or deletions at six rearrangement sites were assigned. Clonotype counts were normalized to sorted cell number within each subset before computing true diversity and Gini coefficients with the tcR R package. The overlap coefficient, calculated on TCRB nucleotide sequences, was used to quantify repertoire sharing. Out-of-frame TCRB sequences from naive cells were analyzed to stand in for the pre-selection repertoire. Held by TCRdb, this immuneACCESS table contains in-frame sequences only and omits some clones. Under half of the omission traces to an unresolved V gene where checked; the cause of the rest is unknown. For V, J and clone size, that table is used; D and trimming come from the DNA. The table for this sample lists over 200,000 clones; approximately 10% of them were counted only once. Together, the top ten hold around 0.015% of the sample.

These data come from a study of beta chain features in type 1 diabetes (dated 2018 in TCRdb). For context, the study as a whole: No differences in mean age, gender distribution, total cell number or subset yield were found between patients and healthy donors. A total of roughly 100,000,000 sorted cells were examined across all samples, and the number of cells per subset was strongly correlated with RNA yield. In the study, TCRB repertoires of sorted circulating CD4+ T cell subsets from recently diagnosed type 1 diabetes patients were compared with those of matched healthy donors. Whereas all 30 or so donors provided naive and central memory subsets, regulatory and stem cell-like memory subsets were isolated from just 8 patients and about 8 healthy donors. Study-level results and caveats: Because small numbers of individuals were included in the HLA sub-analyses, any influence of HLA type on TCRB rearrangement was left unresolved. Type 1 diabetes patients showed a moderate but significant shortening of TCRB CDR3 length in all four CD4+ subsets. Shorter templates might be favored by PCR, yet because patient and control samples were amplified and corrected together, any such skew would affect both groups equally. The naive, central memory and regulatory TCRB repertoires appeared to resemble one another more closely among patients than among healthy donors. At VDJ recombination sites, type 1 diabetes patients had fewer insertions and more deleted nucleotides, which implies abnormalities in thymic rearrangement. Because cDNA was sequenced instead of genomic DNA, activated cells with high expression could be over-represented, although the groups did not differ in activation or CD3 levels.

At the junction V is shortened by 5 bases and J by 0 bases; bases outside the gene matches: 7. The germline V gene encodes CDR1 MDHEN and CDR2 SYDVKM. Counted from cysteine to phenylalanine, this CDR3 has 15 amino acids. The kept DNA is CDR3 alone, 45 bases in frame from the first base. Each donor gave one peripheral blood draw, about 110 mL on average, collected into heparinised tubes. Naive, central memory, regulatory and stem cell-like memory CD4+ T cells were sorted on a BD FACSAria II using a panel including CD45RO, CCR7, CD25, CD127, CD95 and CD27. All sorted populations exceeded 95% purity. PBMCs were isolated right away by Lymphoprep density gradient centrifugation and were stained directly, without culture. So that batch effects would be minimized, each experiment stained and sorted samples in pairs, pairing one healthy donor with one patient.

The sequencing sample was made of naive CD4+ T cells from blood. The sample's cell subset or site label is to be understood as: true naive CD4+ T cells. This chain is built from TRBV28 and TRBJ2-7; TRBD1 aligns with 7 central bases. The TCR originated in a young man with type 1 diabetes. The DNA sequence is TGTGCCAGCAGTACCCCGACAGGGAGCTCCTACGAGCAGTACTTC. The translation is CASSTPTGSSYEQYF.